What follows is one T cell receptor (beta chain) and its context. This specimen comes from a study of CD8 T cells in Susac syndrome. The T cells that were sequenced for TCR beta were CD8+ and CD4+ cells from blood. Negative isolation was used for CD8+ and CD4+ T cells and FACS enrichment for TEMRA cells. This CDR3 contains 17 residues. In germline, CDR1 is SGHRS, CDR2 YFSETQ. With 0 bases clipped from V and 2 bases from J, the junction kept 8 bases outside the gene matches. When the RNA was reverse transcribed, random hexamers were used with an input of roughly 0.45 to 1 ug. TCRdb fed the immunoSEQ multiplex PCR reads into MiXCR, producing one record per CDR3 protein. The sample gives about 280,000 distinct CDR3 sequences, approximately 84% of which show up once; over 0.1% is in the top ten.

Material for sequencing was CD8+ T cells from PBMCs. This clonotype originated in a human donor with multiple sclerosis. The chain has TRBV5-1 and TRBJ2-1; the match to TRBD2 covers 7 bases. This CDR3 is CASSLAGGGPPYNEQFF. The CDR3 DNA sequence: TGCGCCAGCAGCTTGGCCGGCGGGGGACCACCCTACAATGAGCAGTTCTTC.